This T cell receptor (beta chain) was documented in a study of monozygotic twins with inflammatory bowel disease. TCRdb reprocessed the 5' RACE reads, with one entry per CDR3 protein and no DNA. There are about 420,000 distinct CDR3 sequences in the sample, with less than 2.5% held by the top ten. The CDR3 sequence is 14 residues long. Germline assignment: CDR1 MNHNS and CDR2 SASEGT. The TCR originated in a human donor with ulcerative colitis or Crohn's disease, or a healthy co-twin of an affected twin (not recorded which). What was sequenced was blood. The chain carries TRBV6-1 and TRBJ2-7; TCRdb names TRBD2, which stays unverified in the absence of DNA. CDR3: CASSAGGRLYEQYF.